The clone carrying this TCR beta chain was counted only a few times. Per the original data handling: Estimation of nucleated cell counts was performed using reference gene primer amplification. TCRdb's copy holds only in-frame clones and misses some; the assay was immunoSEQ multiplex PCR. Clonal size and the V and J genes are those of that table, whereas D and trimming came from the DNA. Of under 75,000 clones detected, roughly nine tenths appear once; the ten largest clones hold roughly 7.6%. The data belong to a study of blood T cell repertoires in COVID-19. Trimming stripped 3 bases from V and 1 base from J, with 9 bases between. Germline V gene sequence: CDR1 SEHNR, CDR2 FQNEAQ (reference sequence). The CDR3 loop spans 14 amino acids.

V is TRBV7-9 and J is TRBJ1-1, with D perhaps matching TRBD1 (5 bases). Input material: peripheral blood. The receptor comes from a man in his fifties or sixties with active COVID-19. The CDR3 DNA is TGTGCCAGCAGCTTCGACAGATCGAACACTGAAGCTTTCTTT. It yields the protein CASSFDRSNTEAFF.